This T cell receptor beta chain was identified in a study of CD8+ T cells in alopecia areata. Across the whole study: Treated patients were given 5 to 10 mg oral tofacitinib twice daily.

Isolated RNA was reverse transcribed into cDNA used as the sequencing template. Sequencing was performed with immunoSEQ multiplex PCR; in TCRdb, only in-frame clones are kept and a portion is missing. The profile shows about 180,000 clones, over 50% of them singletons. The CDR3 is 13 residues long. V was clipped by 1 base and J by 5 bases, with 6 bases between them. Looked up from germline, CDR1 is LNHNV and CDR2 is YYDKDF (reference sequence). Collection of lesional scalp punch biopsies and peripheral blood was performed in alopecia areata patients. Sorted out of PBMCs were CD4+ T cells and CD8+ T cells. In its sample, this clone was seen a few times.

The sequences come from CD4+ T cells sorted from blood, collected at week 0. The chain recombines TRBV15 with TRBJ1-5, with D uncertain. This clonotype was sampled from a human donor with alopecia areata. The CDR3 region is CATSRGVDQPQHF. The CDR3 coding sequence is TGTGCCACCAGCAGAGGCGTAGATCAGCCCCAGCATTTT.